These 21 T cell receptor beta chains originate from one sample sequenced in a study of T-cell memory formation after mild COVID-19. TCRdb re-called the 5' RACE reads with MiXCR, one entry per CDR3 protein. This sample yields fewer than 400,000 distinct CDR3 sequences, of which 13% are seen a single time; 20% to 25% belongs to the top ten. Sequenced material: PBMCs or a T cell subset sorted from them (not recorded which). These receptors were collected from a man aged 18 to 35 who had mild COVID-19 (a few samples of this study predate the infection). Cell type and time point are not known.

At least ten counts were recorded for this clonotype. V and J are TRBV6-5 and TRBJ2-2, with 7 bases matching TRBD2. This CDR3 contains 14 residues. Trimming at V came to 4 bases and at J to 2 bases, leaving 1 base not matched to a gene. The V gene's germline CDR1 is MNHEY and CDR2 SVGAGI. The CDR3: CASSWGGNTGELFF. In DNA, the CDR3 is TGTGCCAGCAGTTGGGGGGGTAACACCGGGGAGCTGTTTTTT.

The rearrangement joins TRBV6-6 to TRBJ2-3; D might be TRBD1 (5 bases). The CDR3 is 15 amino acids. V was shortened by 0 bases and J by 2 bases, with 9 bases between the two germline ends. Looked up from germline, CDR1 is MNHNY and CDR2 is SVGAGI (reference sequence). The CDR3 DNA sequence: TGTGCCAGCAGTTACTCGGACATACACACAGATACGCAGTATTTT. It is translated as CASSYSDIHTDTQYF.

This clonotype came up a few times. The chain has TRBV30 and TRBJ2-2; possibly TRBD2 for D (5 bases). V was pared by 0 bases and J by 7 bases, with 9 bases between. This CDR3 is 13 amino acids long. The germline gives CDR1 GTSNPN, CDR2 SVGIG (reference sequence). The CDR3 sequence: CAWSVSGVGELFF. In nucleotides, the CDR3 is TGTGCCTGGAGTGTAAGCGGTGTCGGGGAGCTGTTTTTT.

This clonotype was counted only a few times. The gene calls are TRBV19 and TRBJ2-7; 7 bases are shared with TRBD1. The CDR3 totals 14 residues. Germline values: CDR1 LNHDA, CDR2 SQIVND (reference sequence). Trimming took 5 bases from V and 4 from J; bases not matched to a gene: 8. In DNA, the CDR3 is TGTGCCAGTAGTGCCCAGGACAGGTTATACGAGCAGTACTTC. This translates into CASSAQDRLYEQYF. Filled out from reference TRBV19 and TRBJ2-7, the complete variable domain reads DGGITQSPKYLFRKEGQNVTLSCEQNLNHDAMYWYRQDPGQGLRLIYYSQIVNDFQKGDIAEGYSVSREKKESFPLTVTSAQKNPTAFYLCASSAQDRLYEQYFGPGTRLTVT.

The chain recombines TRBV9 with TRBJ2-4, with D perhaps given as TRBD1 or TRBD2 (6 bases each). CDR3 length: 14 amino acids. Trimming left V 3 bases short and J 8 bases short, with 15 bases between. CDR1 and CDR2 from the germline V gene are SGDLS and YYNGEE. The DNA of the CDR3 is TGTGCCAGCAGCGCCTCGGGGGCCGGGGACATTCAGTACTTC. Protein sequence: CASSASGAGDIQYF. Based on the CDR3 plus reference TRBV9 and TRBJ2-4, the full variable domain is DSGVTQTPKHLITATGQRVTLRCSPRSGDLSVYWYQQSLDQGLQFLIQYYNGEERAKGNILERFSAQQFPDLHSELNLSSLELGDSALYFCASSASGAGDIQYFGAGTRLSVL.

V usage is TRBV6-5 and J usage is TRBJ2-1; the match to TRBD2 covers 11 bases. The J segment lost 2 bases and the V segment lost 6 bases, leaving 6 bases of the junction unmatched. The CDR3 has 16 residues. CDR1 is MNHEY and CDR2 is SVGAGI in the germline V gene. In nucleotides, the CDR3 is TGTGCCAGCAGATTAGCGGGGGGGAGGACCTACAATGAGCAGTTCTTC. Its protein is CASRLAGGRTYNEQFF.

This clonotype was seen a handful of times. The chain couples TRBV20-1 to TRBJ2-3; D not certain. The CDR3 totals 8 residues. Per the germline V gene, CDR1 is DFQATT and CDR2 is SNEGSKA (reference sequence). The CDR3 nucleotides are TGCAGGCGGGATACGCAGTATTTT. Its translation is CRRDTQYF.

The chain recombines TRBV30 with TRBJ2-7, with D perhaps given as TRBD1 or TRBD2 (5 bases each). V lost 5 bases to trimming and J lost 3 bases, with 8 bases between them. Germline V gives CDR1 GTSNPN, CDR2 SVGIG (reference sequence). The CDR3 has 11 residues. The CDR3 coding sequence is TGTGCCTGGGGGACGGTCTACGAGCAGTACTTC. Its protein is CAWGTVYEQYF.

This clonotype was detected a few times. The chain has TRBV9 and TRBJ1-5; D may be TRBD1 (6 bases). The CDR3 covers 19 residues. Germline V CDR1 and CDR2: SGDLS, YYNGEE. V was cut by 3 bases and J by 3 bases, with 25 bases left in between. DNA of the CDR3: TGTGCCAGCAGCGCCCGTCCCCCCAAGGTGTGGGACAACAATCAGCCCCAGCATTTT. It specifies CASSARPPKVWDNNQPQHF.

This clonotype was seen more than once but under ten times. V and J are TRBV3-1 and TRBJ2-2, with a weak D call TRBD2 (6 bases). The CDR3 runs to 13 residues. CDR1 and CDR2 from the germline V gene are LGHDT and YNNKEL (reference sequence). V was trimmed by 6 bases and J by 8 bases, leaving 13 bases between them. CDR3 in amino acids: CASSGGITGELFF. The CDR3 DNA reads TGTGCCAGCAGTGGCGGGATCACGGGGGAGCTGTTTTTT.

This clonotype came up many times. V gene TRBV20-1 combines with J gene TRBJ2-5; 8 bases fit TRBD1. V was pared by 6 bases and J by 5 bases, with 2 bases of the junction left unmatched. The CDR3 loop spans 11 amino acids. Germline loops: CDR1 DFQATT, CDR2 SNEGSKA (reference sequence). CDR3 sequence reads: CSAPGGETQYF. CDR3 DNA: TGCAGTGCGCCAGGGGGCGAGACCCAGTACTTC.

This clonotype has just a few counts. V usage is TRBV4-1 and J usage is TRBJ2-3; D not resolved. CDR3 length: 15 residues. The V end was cut by 2 bases, the J end by 2 bases, with 11 bases between. The germline gives CDR1 MGHRA, CDR2 YSYEKL. The CDR3 sequence: CASSQPLSPTDTQYF. The DNA of the CDR3 is TGCGCCAGCAGCCAACCACTAAGTCCCACAGATACGCAGTATTTT.

The rearrangement joins TRBV12-3 or TRBV12-4 to TRBJ2-3; D gene unclear. The CDR3 length is 16 residues. Trimming took 5 bases from V and 0 from J, leaving 15 bases between them. The CDR3 sequence: CASSTRGVRSTDTQYF. As DNA, the CDR3 is TGTGCCAGCAGTACCCGAGGCGTACGGAGCACAGATACGCAGTATTTT.

The gene calls are TRBV5-6 and TRBJ1-1; no clear D. CDR1 is SGHDT and CDR2 is YYEEEE in the germline V gene. The CDR3 spans 16 residues. Deletions cut 1 base from V and 4 bases from J, with 17 bases between. CDR3 residues: CASSLRLDLSVTEAFF. CDR3 bases: TGTGCCAGCAGCTTGAGGCTAGATTTGTCCGTCACTGAAGCTTTCTTT.

The chain employs TRBV9 and TRBJ1-1, with D unclear. The CDR3 covers 14 residues. Looked up from germline, CDR1 is SGDLS and CDR2 is YYNGEE. Trimming stripped 0 bases from V and 2 bases from J, with 8 bases between. CDR3 residues: CASSVEFGNTEAFF. CDR3 nucleotide sequence: TGTGCCAGCAGCGTAGAGTTTGGAAACACTGAAGCTTTCTTT.

This clonotype was seen more than once but under ten times. The chain recombines TRBV4-3 with TRBJ1-6, with 7 bases lining up with TRBD1. Germline V lookup: CDR1 LGHNA, CDR2 YSLEER. CDR3 length equals 18 residues. Trimming at V came to 0 bases and at J to 0 bases, leaving 5 bases not matched to a gene. Here the CDR3 DNA reads TGCGCCAGCAGCCAAGACCAGACAGGGAGCTCCTATAATTCACCCCTCCACTTT. It yields the protein CASSQDQTGSSYNSPLHF.

This clonotype was counted many times. DNA for the CDR3: TGTGCCACCAGCAGAGAGGGCGGGGCTGGGGAGACCCAGTACTTC. This encodes CATSREGGAGETQYF. V usage is TRBV15 and J usage is TRBJ2-5; weak D call: TRBD2 (6 bases). The V and J ends lost 0 bases and 5 bases respectively, with 13 bases between them. CDR3 length equals 15 residues. Germline-derived CDR1 and CDR2 are LNHNV and YYDKDF (reference sequence).

DNA of the CDR3: TGTGCCAGCAGCCAAGAGCTCACTTATGGCTACACCTTC. Protein sequence: CASSQELTYGYTF. The rearrangement links TRBV4-2 to TRBJ1-2, with D uncertain. V was clipped by 0 bases and J by 5 bases, with 7 bases between them. Looked up from germline, CDR1 is LGHNA and CDR2 is YNFKEQ. The CDR3 spans 13 residues.

V and J are TRBV4-1 and TRBJ1-4; D unresolved. The V and J ends lost 4 bases and 1 base respectively, with 16 bases between them. The CDR3 is 17 amino acids. In germline, CDR1 is MGHRA, CDR2 YSYEKL. The CDR3 protein is CASSPLIRGRTNEKLFF. CDR3 bases: TGCGCCAGCAGCCCCCTTATCCGCGGACGAACTAATGAAAAACTGTTTTTT.

This clonotype has a count of ten or more. The chain recombines TRBV4-1 with TRBJ2-3; the match to TRBD2 covers 8 bases. Germline loops: CDR1 MGHRA, CDR2 YSYEKL. Germline trimming cut 6 bases from V and 4 bases from J; bases unmatched to any gene: 6. This CDR3 comprises 14 residues. This chain's CDR3 is CASSSAGAADTQYF. For the CDR3, the DNA is TGCGCCAGCAGTTCAGCGGGGGCGGCAGATACGCAGTATTTT.

This clonotype was counted a few times. This sequence joins TRBV25-1 and TRBJ2-5; TRBD2 matches 8 bases. The germline CDR1 and CDR2 sequences are MGHDK and SYGVNS. The CDR3 spans 15 residues. V lost 1 base to trimming and J lost 4 bases; unmatched junction nucleotides: 5. CDR3 DNA sequence: TGTGCCAGCAGTGAATGGCTAGCGGGTGGAGAGACCCAGTACTTC. Translated, it gives CASSEWLAGGETQYF.